This is a list of T cell receptor beta chains from one sample in a study of T cell repertoires in cytomegalovirus infection. No antigen has been assigned to these receptors. TCRdb reprocessed the reads with MiXCR, giving one entry per CDR3 protein. Of 650,000 to 900,000 distinct CDR3 sequences detected, around 29% appear once; the ten largest clones hold roughly 13%. The material was cultured CD8+ T cells from PBMCs, obtained from culture after CMV antigen stimulation. Source of these receptors: a human donor in good health (CMV status not recorded). Some clones in this sample may be carry-over from other donors' samples. The conserved cysteine and the conserved F or W are not part of the CDR3 here.

TRBJ1-1 TRBV13 ASSQQGQNTEAF
TRBJ2-1 TRBV7-9 ASSLETGDF
TRBJ2-1 TRBV19 ASSTYRASYNEQF
TRBJ2-1 TRBV29-1 SVSGTETYNEQF
TRBJ1-2 TRBV12-3/TRBV12-4 ASTEWGGGYT
TRBJ2-1 TRBV7-7 ASSSGTQNYNEQF
TRBJ2-6 TRBV7-6 ASSVGPLATGANVLT
TRBJ1-2 TRBV12-3/TRBV12-4 ASSFGTDIYGYT
TRBJ1-5 TRBV6-5 ASSYSGQGSQPQH
TRBJ2-1 TRBV27 ASSLQVAGGLYNEQF
TRBJ2-1 TRBV6-1 ASGHVGDNEQF
TRBJ2-5 TRBV4-1 ASSLEGSQGETQY
TRBJ2-5 TRBV19 ASSIGEGADWYQETQY
TRBJ2-1 TRBV6-2/TRBV6-3 ASRPGLAGVGEQF
TRBJ2-3 TRBV5-6 ASSGFERGGSDTQY
TRBJ1-2 TRBV6-6 ASSYSRTGGAANYGYT
TRBJ1-1 TRBV4-2 ASSPNRGVTEAF